The following is a T cell receptor beta chain sequence with its context. The antigen is unknown. Both about-4-week and about-12-week second-dose recipients were combined. The data were taken from a study of T cell responses to AZD1222 COVID-19 vaccine. CDR3 size: 14 residues. V dropped 2 bases and J dropped 2 bases, with 9 bases sitting between them. The germline CDR1 and CDR2 sequences are MNHNY and SVGAGI (reference sequence). Profiling relied on immunoSEQ multiplex PCR, and the TCRdb table lists in-frame clones only, not all of them. This table holds fewer than 200,000 clones, 85% to 90% found once. Study results and caveats: Unmutated variant regions are reportedly the target of nearly half of TCRs that are spike-specific.

Source: peripheral blood, taken 28 days after the second AZD1222 dose. The chain carries TRBV6-6 and TRBJ1-2; no clear D gene. This clonotype was sampled from an adult who received the AZD1222 COVID-19 vaccine. The CDR3 is CASSYGEKNYGYTF. The CDR3 bases are TGTGCCAGCAGTTACGGAGAAAAAAACTATGGCTACACCTTC.